This T cell receptor (beta chain) was sequenced during a study of breast tumors, draining lymph nodes, adjacent tissues. General study findings and limits: The lymph node origin of tumor T cells was framed as consistent with a hypothesis, not demonstrated. Tumor TCR diversity was below lymph nodes but above nontumor tissue.

Samples came from axillary lymph nodes draining the breast cancer. This CDR3 comprises 15 residues. Trimming took 5 bases from V and 0 from J; bases not matched to a gene: 3. Germline lookup yields CDR1 MNHNY and CDR2 SVGAGI (reference sequence). One entry per CDR3 protein, called by TCRdb with MiXCR from the multiplex PCR reads. The table records under 300,000 distinct CDR3 sequences, 30% to 35% of them present only once. Worth noting for this clonotype: As yet, its antigen is unknown.

The chain carries TRBV6-6 and TRBJ2-7, with 11 nucleotides matching TRBD2. The sequence was obtained from a female donor with breast cancer. Some clones in this sample may be carry-over from other donors' samples. Sequencing input: axillary lymph node tissue. The CDR3: CASSHLAGGSYEQYF. CDR3 bases: TGTGCCAGCAGTCACCTAGCGGGAGGCTCCTACGAGCAGTACTTC.